This T cell receptor (beta chain) was captured by sequencing in a study of CD8 T cells in ankylosing spondylitis. In its sample, this clonotype was seen a few times. Its antigen is unknown. V lost 1 base and J lost 2, with 13 bases in between. CDR1 is LGHNA, CDR2 YSLEER, per germline. CDR3 length: 16 residues. Library preparation for TCR beta used quantitative 5'-RACE with molecular barcodes. TCRdb fed the 5' RACE reads into MiXCR, producing one record per CDR3 protein. The table includes about 480,000 distinct CDR3 sequences, under 20% detected once. Notes on the study in general: Researchers reportedly found disease-linked clones significantly enriched in matched ankylosing spondylitis synovial fluid. Clones that were linked to disease were CD8+ and were relatively rare in peripheral blood. Prior work had noted some motif variants in reactive arthritis blood and synovial fluid. A motif in TCR beta, a set of 8 or 9 highly homologous variants, appeared characteristic of ankylosing spondylitis blood.

This sequence was found in a male donor with ankylosing spondylitis. The chain joins TRBV4-3 to TRBJ2-3; D is possibly TRBD2 (5 bases). The sequencing sample was made of blood, either unsorted or a sorted T cell fraction (not recorded which). Here the CDR3 reads CASSQGPSPYTDTQYF. CDR3 nucleotides: TGCGCCAGCAGCCAAGGACCTAGCCCCTACACAGATACGCAGTATTTT.